The next 3 T cell receptor beta chains were all read from a single sample in a study of blood T cell repertoires in COVID-19. Assay used: immunoSEQ multiplex PCR; TCRdb lists only in-frame clones, some missing. The sample lists roughly 280,000 clones, approximately 88% occurring once. Specimen: peripheral blood. Receptor source: a man in his fifties or sixties with acute or convalescent COVID-19.

This clone occurred once. The chain joins TRBV30 to TRBJ1-3, with D unclear. V lost 3 bases to trimming and J lost 3 bases, with 12 bases between them. CDR1 and CDR2 (germline): GTSNPN, SVGIG (reference sequence). The CDR3 is made up of 14 amino acids. This CDR3 is CAWRVTGFGNTIYF. The DNA of the CDR3 is TGTGCCTGGAGGGTTACGGGGTTTGGAAACACCATATATTTT.

This chain links TRBV19 with TRBJ1-1, with D uncertain. The V end lost 5 bases, the J end lost 0 bases, and 4 bases lay between the germline ends. The length of the CDR3 is 12 residues. Per the germline V gene, CDR1 is LNHDA and CDR2 is SQIVND (reference sequence). The CDR3, as DNA: TGTGCCAGTAGTGAGATGAACACTGAAGCTTTCTTT. Amino acids: CASSEMNTEAFF. Looking up the rest from reference TRBV19 and TRBJ1-1 gives the full variable domain: DGGITQSPKYLFRKEGQNVTLSCEQNLNHDAMYWYRQDPGQGLRLIYYSQIVNDFQKGDIAEGYSVSREKKESFPLTVTSAQKNPTAFYLCASSEMNTEAFFGQGTRLTVV.

The chain carries TRBV5-6 and TRBJ1-1; D gene ambiguous. Germline loops: CDR1 SGHDT, CDR2 YYEEEE. Trimming took off 1 base at V and 1 base at J, with 8 bases between the two ends. The CDR3 runs 14 residues. The CDR3 region is CASSLMGPNTEAFF. CDR3 coding DNA: TGTGCCAGCAGCTTGATGGGCCCGAACACTGAAGCTTTCTTT.